This TCR beta chain came from a study of control samples from healthy donors and cancer patients (dated by TCRdb to 2020 to 2022). A note on this clone: There is no known antigen for this receptor. No qualities accompany the bases; no much larger clone lies one base away.

CDR1 and CDR2 (KGHSH, LQKENI) derive from the germline V gene. V is shortened by 2 bases, J by 5 bases, and the region joining them spans 12 bases. Including the terminal cysteine and phenylalanine, the CDR3 comprises 14 residues. This entry keeps only the CDR3 DNA: 42 bases, framed from base 1. The library came from the immunoSEQ multiplex PCR assay. The table comes from immuneACCESS by way of TCRdb, which keeps in-frame sequences with V and J called. Part of the clones is missing from these tables; in studies checked, under half for an unresolved V gene and the rest for unknown reasons. This sample holds fewer than 200,000 clones; 94% were observed only once. The ten largest account for around 15% of the sample.

This chain is built from TRBV18 and TRBJ1-1; no D gene is confidently identified. Sequenced material: PBMCs. This receptor was obtained from a man in his 60s with colorectal cancer. The CDR3 protein sequence reads: CASSPRVVATEAFF. The sequenced DNA: TGTGCCAGCTCACCAAGGGTGGTTGCTACTGAAGCTTTCTTT.